This TCR beta chain originates from a study of beta chain features in type 1 diabetes. The study's findings and limits: Among patients, naive, central memory and Treg TCRB repertoires appeared more similar than among healthy donors.

Every donor had blood drawn once into heparin, 90 to 150 mL on average. Based on CD45RO/CCR7/CD25/CD127/CD95/CD27, CD4+ regulatory, stem cell-like memory, naive and central memory cells were sorted. This clone was detected a few times. What it recognizes is unknown. Expressed TCRB transcripts were sequenced because the isolated RNA had all been reverse transcribed beforehand. The data were produced by immunoSEQ multiplex PCR, yet TCRdb's version contains in-frame clones alone and is incomplete. The sample has under 950,000 clones, about a sixth seen once. Trimming pared 8 bases from V and 4 bases from J, leaving 19 bases between. The CDR3 spans 14 residues. In germline, CDR1 is SQVTM, CDR2 ANQGSEA.

The sequencing sample was made of naive CD4+ T cells from blood. This sequence originates from a woman aged 18-29 years in good health. The chain has TRBV29-1 and TRBJ2-3; D ambiguous. CDR3 sequence (DNA): TGCAGCAGCCGTTGGCAGTTCGGACCAGATACGCAGTATTTT. This sequence encodes CSSRWQFGPDTQYF.